This entry lists 4 T cell receptor beta chains sequenced from one sample in a study of regulatory T cells in long-lasting Graves disease (dated by TCRdb to the early 2020s). The library was obtained by multiplex PCR. TCRdb shows the sequencer as Illumina HiSeq 4000. iRepertoire HTBI primers and Arm-PCR amplification of CDR3 regions were used to construct TCR beta libraries. In TCRdb, the public reads were trimmed at Q25 with fastp and aligned with MiXCR, with productive beta chains retained. Each entry is one CDR3 protein sequence, shown with its most common DNA and genes. Recorded for this sample are 510,000 or so distinct CDR3 sequences; more than 10% of them occurred a single time. The ten top clones hold 7.5% to 9% of the sample. The intended sense of this specimen's time point label: newly diagnosed GD, antithyroid drugs for less than 3 months. For both TCR sequencing and RNA sequencing, RNA was extracted from PBMCs in TRIzol.

These same data were also listed under a study on T cells in Graves' hyperthyroidism and ophthalmopathy.

The specimen was peripheral blood mononuclear cells (PBMCs), collected at new diagnosis, from a patient treated with antithyroid drugs. Receptor source: a young woman with Graves disease. Donor details come from another sample of the same person, matched by shared clones.

This clonotype was counted at least ten times. The V and J genes are TRBV6-2 or TRBV6-3 and TRBJ1-1; D perhaps matches TRBD1 (6 bases). The CDR3 consists of 16 residues. Trimming stripped 0 bases from V and 5 bases from J, with 16 bases between. CDR1 MNHEY and CDR2 SVGEGT come from the germline V gene. CDR3 in amino acids: CASSYSTLGARTEAFF. CDR3 DNA sequence: TGTGCCAGCAGTTACTCGACACTGGGGGCACGAACTGAAGCTTTCTTT.

The gene calls are TRBV9 and TRBJ1-1; 11 nucleotides line up with TRBD1. The CDR3 contains 16 residues. CDR1 is SGDLS, CDR2 YYNGEE, per germline. V gave up 0 bases and J gave up 6 bases; unmatched junction bases: 7. The CDR3 reads CASSVGRTGGNAEAFF. DNA of the CDR3: TGTGCCAGCAGCGTAGGGAGGACAGGGGGCAATGCTGAAGCTTTCTTT. The variable domain in full, completed from reference TRBV9 and TRBJ1-1, reads DSGVTQTPKHLITATGQRVTLRCSPRSGDLSVYWYQQSLDQGLQFLIQYYNGEERAKGNILERFSAQQFPDLHSELNLSSLELGDSALYFCASSVGRTGGNAEAFFGQGTRLTVV.

This clonotype was counted at least ten times. The chain carries TRBV4-1 and TRBJ1-1; D unclear. This CDR3 spans 16 amino acids. Germline CDR1 MGHRA, CDR2 YSYEKL. Between the trimmed V and J ends, which lost 4 bases and 3 bases, there was a span of 18 bases. CDR3 DNA: TGCGCCAGCAGCCTAAAAGTCCCGGAAGGCGACACTGAAGCTTTCTTT. Encoded protein: CASSLKVPEGDTEAFF.

In this sample, this clonotype turned up many times. The rearrangement uses TRBV6-5 and TRBJ1-4; no clear D gene. CDR1 and CDR2 from the germline V gene are MNHEY and SVGAGI. There are 16 residues in the CDR3. Trimming took 2 bases from V and 7 from J, leaving 17 bases between them. The CDR3 is CASSYPETVGGEKLFF. CDR3 nucleotides: TGTGCCAGCAGTTACCCTGAGACGGTGGGAGGTGAAAAACTGTTTTTT.